This TCR beta chain was identified in a study of T-cell reconstitution after alpha-beta-depleted transplantation in children. Germline CDR1 is MNHEY and CDR2 is SVGEGT. The germline V and J ends were trimmed by 2 bases and 2 bases, with 10 bases remaining between them. The CDR3 consists of 14 residues. Unique molecular identifiers were used to barcode this TCRbeta library. TCRdb re-analysed the PCR reads in MiXCR, keeping a single row per CDR3 protein. The sample lists around 71,000 distinct CDR3 sequences, about 7.3% occurring once. At least ten counts were recorded for this clonotype. This chain links TRBV6-2 or TRBV6-3 with TRBJ2-7; the D gene could be TRBD1 or TRBD2 (5 bases each). Here the sequenced sample was PBMCs from the stem cell graft donor, taken from the stem cell graft. The TCR comes from a human donor who donated a stem cell graft to a child with acute lymphoblastic leukemia. The CDR3 DNA is TGTGCCAGCAGTTACGGGACGTTCACCTACGAGCAGTACTTC. Encoded protein: CASSYGTFTYEQYF.